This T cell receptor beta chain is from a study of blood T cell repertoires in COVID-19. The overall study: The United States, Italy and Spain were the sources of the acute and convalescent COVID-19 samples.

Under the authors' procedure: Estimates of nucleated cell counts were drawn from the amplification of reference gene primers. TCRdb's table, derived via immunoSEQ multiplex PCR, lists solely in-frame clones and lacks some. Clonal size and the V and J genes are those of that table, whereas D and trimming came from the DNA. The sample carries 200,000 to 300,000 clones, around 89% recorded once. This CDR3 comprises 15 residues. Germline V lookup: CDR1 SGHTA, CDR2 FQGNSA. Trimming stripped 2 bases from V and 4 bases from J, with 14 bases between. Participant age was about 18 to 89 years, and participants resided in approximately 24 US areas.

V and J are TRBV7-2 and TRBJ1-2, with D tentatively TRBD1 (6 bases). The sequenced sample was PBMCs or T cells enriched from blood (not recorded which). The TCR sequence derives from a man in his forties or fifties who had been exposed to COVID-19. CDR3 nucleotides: TGTGCCAGCAGCTTATTGGCAGGGGCGGGCTATGGCTACACCTTC. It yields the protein CASSLLAGAGYGYTF.